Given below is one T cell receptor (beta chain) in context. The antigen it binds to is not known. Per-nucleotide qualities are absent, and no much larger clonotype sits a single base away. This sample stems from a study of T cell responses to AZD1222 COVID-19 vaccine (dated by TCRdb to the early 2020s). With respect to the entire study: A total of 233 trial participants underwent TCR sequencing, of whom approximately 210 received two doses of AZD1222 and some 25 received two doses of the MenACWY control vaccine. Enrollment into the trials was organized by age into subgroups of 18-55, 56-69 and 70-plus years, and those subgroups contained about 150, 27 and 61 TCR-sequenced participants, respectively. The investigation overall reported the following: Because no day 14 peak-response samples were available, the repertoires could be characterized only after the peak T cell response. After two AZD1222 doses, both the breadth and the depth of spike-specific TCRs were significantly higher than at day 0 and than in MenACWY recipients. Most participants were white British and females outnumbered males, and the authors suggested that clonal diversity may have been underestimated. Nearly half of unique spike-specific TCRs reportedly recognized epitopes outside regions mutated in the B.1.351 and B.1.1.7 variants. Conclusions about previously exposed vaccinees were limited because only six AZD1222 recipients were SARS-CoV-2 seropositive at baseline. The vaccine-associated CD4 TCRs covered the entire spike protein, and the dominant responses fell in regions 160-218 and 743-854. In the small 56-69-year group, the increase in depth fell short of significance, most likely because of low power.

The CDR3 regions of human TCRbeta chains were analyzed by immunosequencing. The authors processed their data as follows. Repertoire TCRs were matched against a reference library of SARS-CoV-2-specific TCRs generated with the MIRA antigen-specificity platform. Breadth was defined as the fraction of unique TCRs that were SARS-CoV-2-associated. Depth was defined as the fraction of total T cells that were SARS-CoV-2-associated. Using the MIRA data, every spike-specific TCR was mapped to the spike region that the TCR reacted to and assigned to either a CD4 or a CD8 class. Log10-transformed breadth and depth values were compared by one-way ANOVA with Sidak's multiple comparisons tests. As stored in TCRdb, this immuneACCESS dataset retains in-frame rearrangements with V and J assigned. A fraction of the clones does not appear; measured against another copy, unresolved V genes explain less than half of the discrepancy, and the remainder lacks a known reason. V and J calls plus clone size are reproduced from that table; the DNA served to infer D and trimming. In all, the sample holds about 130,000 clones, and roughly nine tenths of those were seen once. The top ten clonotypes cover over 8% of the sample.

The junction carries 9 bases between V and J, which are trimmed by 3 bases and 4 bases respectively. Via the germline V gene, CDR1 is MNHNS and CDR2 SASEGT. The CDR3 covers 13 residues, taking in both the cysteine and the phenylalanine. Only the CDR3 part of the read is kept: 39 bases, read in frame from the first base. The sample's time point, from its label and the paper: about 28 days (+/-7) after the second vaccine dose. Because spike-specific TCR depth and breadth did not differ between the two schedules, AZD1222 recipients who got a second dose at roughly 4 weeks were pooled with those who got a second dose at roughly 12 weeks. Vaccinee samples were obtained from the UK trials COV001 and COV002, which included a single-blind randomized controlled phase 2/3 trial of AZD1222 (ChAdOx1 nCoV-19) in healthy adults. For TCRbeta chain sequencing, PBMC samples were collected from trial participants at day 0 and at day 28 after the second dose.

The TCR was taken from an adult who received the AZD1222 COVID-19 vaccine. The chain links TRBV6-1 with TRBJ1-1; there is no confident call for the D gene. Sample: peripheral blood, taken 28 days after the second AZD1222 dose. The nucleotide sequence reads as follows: TGTGCCAGCAGTGACCAGGTCGGCACTGAAGCTTTCTTT. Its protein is CASSDQVGTEAFF.